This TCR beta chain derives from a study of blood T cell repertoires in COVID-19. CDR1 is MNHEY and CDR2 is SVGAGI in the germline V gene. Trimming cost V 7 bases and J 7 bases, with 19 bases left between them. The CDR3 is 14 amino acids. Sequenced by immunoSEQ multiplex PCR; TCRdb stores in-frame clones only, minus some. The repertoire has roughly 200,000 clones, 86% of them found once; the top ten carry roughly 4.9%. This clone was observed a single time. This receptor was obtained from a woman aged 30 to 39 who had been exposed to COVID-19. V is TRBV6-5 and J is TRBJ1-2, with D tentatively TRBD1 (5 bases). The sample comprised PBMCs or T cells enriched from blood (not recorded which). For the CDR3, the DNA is TGTGCCAGCATGGGTGGGGCCGCCTCAGGTGGCTACACCTTC. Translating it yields CASMGGAASGGYTF.